This T cell receptor beta chain is drawn from a study of blood T cell repertoires in COVID-19. Losses at the gene ends were 1 base for V and 4 bases for J; bases not matched to a gene: 5. The CDR3 loop spans 16 amino acids. Germline lookup yields CDR1 LGHNA and CDR2 YNFKEQ. There are many counts of this clone. Clones were sequenced by immunoSEQ multiplex PCR, and TCRdb holds only the in-frame ones, with some missing. The data hold some 170,000 clones, with approximately 86% observed a single time. Sequencing was performed on peripheral blood. The rearrangement links TRBV4-2 to TRBJ1-3; TRBD1 aligns across 9 bases. This receptor was identified in a woman aged 45-60 years with acute or convalescent COVID-19. The CDR3 region is CASSQVRTGAGNTIYF. The CDR3 DNA reads TGTGCCAGCAGCCAAGTTCGGACAGGGGCAGGAAACACCATATATTTT.